This TCR beta chain originates from a study of vaccination and CD4 T cells after COVID-19. The CDR3 spans 13 residues. CDR1 SGHAT and CDR2 FQNNGV come from the germline V gene. Trimming shortened V by 3 bases and J by 11 bases, and 14 bases separated the two germline ends. The assay that was used to sequence DNA from cultured CD4+ T cells was the Oncomine TCR Beta short-read assay. MiXCR was run by TCRdb on the PCR reads, yielding one entry per CDR3 protein. The sample yields around 13,000 distinct CDR3 sequences, under 25% seen once. The treatment here: roughly ten-day PBMC culture with coronavirus spike peptide pools or control peptides (ViraFEST assay). Turning to this clonotype: The antigen is not known.

What was sequenced was cultured CD4+ T cells from blood. The chain couples TRBV11-2 to TRBJ1-5; D gene unclear. The TCR originated in a human donor with COVID-19. This CDR3 is CASSFGPGQAQHF. In nucleotides, the CDR3 is TGTGCCAGCAGCTTTGGCCCTGGGCAAGCCCAGCATTTT.